This T cell receptor (beta chain) was found in a study of T cells in Graves' hyperthyroidism and ophthalmopathy. Whole-study context: At initial diagnosis, before any treatment had begun, peripheral blood was obtained.

Comments on this clonotype: Antigen specificity is unknown.

There were TCR beta CDR3 regions amplified from RNA transcripts. The HTBI primer set served for first-round RT-PCR of the TCR CDR3. TCRdb reprocessed the multiplex PCR reads with MiXCR, giving one entry per CDR3 protein. The top ten clones hold roughly 50% of a sample with hundreds of thousands of distinct CDR3 sequences, around 20% of them seen once. Findings and caveats of the study: The model anticipated ophthalmopathy a median about 6.5 months pre-onset.

Enrolled ophthalmopathy patients presented with a Clinical Activity Score of at least 3, a NOSPECS grade of at least 4, and disease duration under 3 months. It was uncontrolled infection, other autoimmune disease, pregnancy or lactation that excluded patients. This TCR came from a man aged 40-55 years with Graves' ophthalmopathy. The sequencing input was blood.

CDR3 coding DNA: TGTGCCAGCAGTTACGACTCCAGAGGTTGGAAGAGCTACGAGCAGTACTTC. Translated: CASSYDSRGWKSYEQYF. The V call is TRBV6-5, the J call TRBJ2-7; D call uncertain. Germline loops: CDR1 MNHEY, CDR2 SVGAGI. V gave up 2 bases and J gave up 3 bases, with 20 bases separating them. The CDR3 spans 17 residues.